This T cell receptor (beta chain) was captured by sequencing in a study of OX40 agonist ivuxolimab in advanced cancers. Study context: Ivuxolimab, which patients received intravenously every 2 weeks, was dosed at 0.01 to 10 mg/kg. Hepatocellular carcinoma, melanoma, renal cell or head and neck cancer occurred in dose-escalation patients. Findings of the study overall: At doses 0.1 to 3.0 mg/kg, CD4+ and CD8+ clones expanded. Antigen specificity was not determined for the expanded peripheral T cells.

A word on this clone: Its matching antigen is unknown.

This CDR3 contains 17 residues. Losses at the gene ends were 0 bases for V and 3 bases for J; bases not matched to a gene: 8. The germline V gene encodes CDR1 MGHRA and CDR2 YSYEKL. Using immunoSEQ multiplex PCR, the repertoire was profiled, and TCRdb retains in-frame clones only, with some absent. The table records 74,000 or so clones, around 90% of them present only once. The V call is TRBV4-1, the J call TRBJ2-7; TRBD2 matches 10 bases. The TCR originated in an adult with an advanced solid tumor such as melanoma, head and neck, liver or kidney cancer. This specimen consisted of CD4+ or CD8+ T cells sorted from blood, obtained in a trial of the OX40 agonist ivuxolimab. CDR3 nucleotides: TGCGCCAGCAGCCAAGATGGCGAGCGGGGGGGCCTCTACGAGCAGTACTTC. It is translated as CASSQDGERGGLYEQYF.